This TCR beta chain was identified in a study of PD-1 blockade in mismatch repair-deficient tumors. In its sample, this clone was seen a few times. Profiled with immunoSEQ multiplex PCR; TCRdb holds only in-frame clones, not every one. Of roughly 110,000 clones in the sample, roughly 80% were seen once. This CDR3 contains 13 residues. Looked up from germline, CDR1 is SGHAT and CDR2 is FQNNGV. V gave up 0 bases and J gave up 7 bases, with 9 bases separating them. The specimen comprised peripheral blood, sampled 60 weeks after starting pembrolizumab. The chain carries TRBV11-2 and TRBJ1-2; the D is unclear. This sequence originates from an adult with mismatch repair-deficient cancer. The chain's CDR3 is CASSLDLGGGYTF. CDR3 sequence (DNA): TGTGCCAGCAGCTTAGACCTGGGAGGTGGCTACACCTTC. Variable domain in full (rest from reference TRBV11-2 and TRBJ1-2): EAGVAQSPRYKIIEKRQSVAFWCNPISGHATLYWYQQILGQGPKLLIQFQNNGVVDDSQLPKDRFSAERLKGVDSTLKIQPAKLEDSAVYLCASSLDLGGGYTFGSGTRLTVV.